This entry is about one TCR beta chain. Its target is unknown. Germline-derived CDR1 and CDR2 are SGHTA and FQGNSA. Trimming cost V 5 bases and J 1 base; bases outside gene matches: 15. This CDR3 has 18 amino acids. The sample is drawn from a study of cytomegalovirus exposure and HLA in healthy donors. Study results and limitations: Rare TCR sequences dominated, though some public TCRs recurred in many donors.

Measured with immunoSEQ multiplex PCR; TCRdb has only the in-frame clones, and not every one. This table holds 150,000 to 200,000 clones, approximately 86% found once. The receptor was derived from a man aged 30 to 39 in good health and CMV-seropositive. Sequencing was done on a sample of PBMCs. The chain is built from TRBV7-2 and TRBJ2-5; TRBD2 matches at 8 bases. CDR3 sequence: CASSPRTGREGLQETQYF. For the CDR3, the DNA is TGTGCCAGCAGCCCCCGCACGGGACGGGAGGGCCTCCAAGAGACCCAGTACTTC. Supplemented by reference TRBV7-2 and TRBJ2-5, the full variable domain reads GAGVSQSPSNKVTEKGKDVELRCDPISGHTALYWYRQSLGQGLEFLIYFQGNSAPDKSGLPSDRFSAERTGGSVSTLTIQRTQQEDSAVYLCASSPRTGREGLQETQYFGPGTRLLVL.